The source of this T cell receptor (beta chain) is a study of blood T cell repertoires in COVID-19. Per the study methods: It was from reference gene primer amplification that nucleated cell counts were estimated. TCRdb keeps only in-frame clones here, not all; method: immunoSEQ multiplex PCR. V and J calls and clone size are those listed in that table; D and trimming were worked out from the DNA. This table has under 250,000 clones, around 85% appearing once. The ends lost 1 base at V and 4 bases at J; junction bases unmatched: 6. Germline-derived CDR1 and CDR2 are SGHRS and YFSETQ. There are 16 residues in the CDR3. This study enrolled people aged about 18 to 90 from approximately 24 US geographic areas. Researchers sorted participants into cohorts using their self-reported clinical history.

The rearrangement joins TRBV5-1 to TRBJ2-3, with 10 bases lining up with TRBD2. The sequenced material came from PBMCs or T cells enriched from blood (not recorded which). The sequence derives from a woman in her forties with acute COVID-19. The CDR3 protein is CASSLWGSGGSDTQYF. Written as DNA, the CDR3 is TGCGCCAGCAGCTTGTGGGGTAGCGGGGGGTCAGATACGCAGTATTTT.